Listed below are T cell receptor beta chains from one sample, sequenced in a study of CD8+CD57+ T cells in acquired aplastic anemia. Via MiXCR, TCRdb re-called the reads, giving one row per CDR3 protein. This table holds over 150,000 distinct CDR3 sequences, 63% found once. Source material: sorted CD4+, CD8+, or CD8+CD57+ T cells (not recorded which) from PBMCs. The receptor source for this set is a human donor with aplastic anemia. Both conserved end residues are part of each CDR3. For some rows the clone size is stated as once, few or many, or as a class when expanded; others skip it.

v_gene	j_gene	abundance	len	CDR3aa
TRBV10-3	TRBJ2-3	-	13	CATAQGFTDTQYF
TRBV19	TRBJ1-2	-	14	CASSVGTGLVHYTF
TRBV6-5	TRBJ2-5	few	14	CASGLGSGGETQYF
TRBV24-1	TRBJ1-2	-	14	CATRGGPGEGGYTF
TRBV7-9	TRBJ2-3	-	17	CASSSSSVYPSTDTQYF
TRBV4-1	TRBJ1-5	many	15	CASSLLKSGNQPQHF
TRBV20-1	TRBJ1-4	once	13	CSANRELNEKLFF
TRBV5-5	TRBJ2-2	-	16	CASSFAQPWGAGELFF
TRBV6-1	TRBJ2-7	-	13	CASSGSLTYKQYF
TRBV10-3	TRBJ1-5	-	14	CAISGTGSNQPQHF
TRBV20-1	TRBJ2-7	-	12	CSAAGTGYEQYF
TRBV6-5	TRBJ1-2	-	16	CASSYVAGAEADGYTF
TRBV7-9	TRBJ2-1	-	15	CASSPETGAYNEQFF